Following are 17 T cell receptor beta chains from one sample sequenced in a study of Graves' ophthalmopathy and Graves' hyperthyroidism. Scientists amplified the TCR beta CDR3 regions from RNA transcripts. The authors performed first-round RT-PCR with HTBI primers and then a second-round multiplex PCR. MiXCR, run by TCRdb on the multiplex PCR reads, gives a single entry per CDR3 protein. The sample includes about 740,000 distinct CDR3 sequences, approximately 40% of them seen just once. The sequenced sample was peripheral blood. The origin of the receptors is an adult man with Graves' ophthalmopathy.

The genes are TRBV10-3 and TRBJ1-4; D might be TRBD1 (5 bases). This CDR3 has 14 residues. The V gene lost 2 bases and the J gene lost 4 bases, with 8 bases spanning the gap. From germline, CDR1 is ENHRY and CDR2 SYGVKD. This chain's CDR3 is CAISELGGNEKLFF. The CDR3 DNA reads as TGTGCCATCAGTGAGCTCGGGGGTAATGAAAAACTGTTTTTT.

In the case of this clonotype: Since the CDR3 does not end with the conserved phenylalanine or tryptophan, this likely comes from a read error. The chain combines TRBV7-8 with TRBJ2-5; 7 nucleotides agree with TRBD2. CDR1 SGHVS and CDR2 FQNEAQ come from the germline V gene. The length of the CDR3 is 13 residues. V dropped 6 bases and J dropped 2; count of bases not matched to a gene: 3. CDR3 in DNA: TGTGCCAGCAGTCCTAGCGGACAAGAGACCCAGTACCTC. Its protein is CASSPSGQETQYL.

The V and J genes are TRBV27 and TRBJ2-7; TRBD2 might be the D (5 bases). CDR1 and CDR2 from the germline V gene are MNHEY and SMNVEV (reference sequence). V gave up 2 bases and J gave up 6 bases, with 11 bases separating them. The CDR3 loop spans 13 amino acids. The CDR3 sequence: CASSLRGFAEQYF. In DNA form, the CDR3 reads TGTGCCAGCAGTTTACGAGGGTTCGCCGAGCAGTACTTC.

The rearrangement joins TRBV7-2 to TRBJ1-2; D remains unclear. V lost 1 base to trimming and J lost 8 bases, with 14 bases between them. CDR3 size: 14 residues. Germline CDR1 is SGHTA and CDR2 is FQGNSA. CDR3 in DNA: TGTGCCAGCAGCTTAGTCTCAAGTATTTTCGGCTACACCTTC. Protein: CASSLVSSIFGYTF.

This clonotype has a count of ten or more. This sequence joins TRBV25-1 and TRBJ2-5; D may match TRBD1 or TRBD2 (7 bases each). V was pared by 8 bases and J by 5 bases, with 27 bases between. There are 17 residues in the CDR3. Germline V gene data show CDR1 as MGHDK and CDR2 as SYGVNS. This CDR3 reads CASSQAGTKGARETQYF. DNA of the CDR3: TGTGCCAGCTCTCAAGCGGGGACCAAGGGGGCACGGGAGACCCAGTACTTC.

CDR3 residues: CASSPTEGVGQPQHF. The CDR3 DNA is TGTGCCAGCAGTCCGACTGAGGGGGTAGGTCAGCCCCAGCATTTT. The rearrangement joins TRBV6-1 to TRBJ1-5; possibly TRBD1 for D (6 bases). The V and J ends lost 5 bases and 6 bases respectively, with 17 bases between them. The germline gives CDR1 MNHNS, CDR2 SASEGT. The CDR3 sequence is 15 residues long.

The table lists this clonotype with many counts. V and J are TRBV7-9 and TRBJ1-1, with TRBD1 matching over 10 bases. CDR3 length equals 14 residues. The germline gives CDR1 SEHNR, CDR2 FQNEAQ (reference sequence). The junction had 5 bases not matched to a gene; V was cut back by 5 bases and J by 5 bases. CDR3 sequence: CASSPWTGGTEAFF. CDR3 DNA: TGTGCCAGCAGCCCATGGACAGGGGGGACTGAAGCTTTCTTT.

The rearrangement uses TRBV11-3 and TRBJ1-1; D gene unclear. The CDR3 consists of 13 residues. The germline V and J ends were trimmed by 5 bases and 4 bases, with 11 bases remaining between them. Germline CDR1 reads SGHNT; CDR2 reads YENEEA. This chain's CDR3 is CASSPRPGTEAFF. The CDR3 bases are TGTGCCAGCAGCCCCCGGCCGGGCACTGAAGCTTTCTTT.

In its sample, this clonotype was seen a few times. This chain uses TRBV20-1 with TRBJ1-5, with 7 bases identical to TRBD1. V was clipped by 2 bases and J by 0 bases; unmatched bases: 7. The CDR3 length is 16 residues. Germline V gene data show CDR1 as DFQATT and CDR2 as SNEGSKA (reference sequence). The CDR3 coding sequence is TGCAGTGCTAGAATCACGACAGGGATTAGCAATCAGCCCCAGCATTTT. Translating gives CSARITTGISNQPQHF.

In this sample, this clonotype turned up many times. The CDR3 DNA sequence: TGTGCCAGCAGCTTAGTAGGGACAGGAGGACGAGGGGCTTTCTTT. It translates to CASSLVGTGGRGAFF. The chain links TRBV7-9 to TRBJ1-1, with 8 bases identical to TRBD1. Germline-derived CDR1 and CDR2 are SEHNR and FQNEAQ (reference sequence). V was clipped by 1 base and J by 11 bases; unmatched bases: 12. This CDR3 is built from 15 residues. The whole variable domain, remainder taken from reference TRBV7-9 and TRBJ1-1, is DTGVSQNPRHKITKRGQNVTFRCDPISEHNRLYWYRQTLGQGPEFLTYFQNEAQLEKSRLLSDRFSAERPKGSFSTLEIQRTEQGDSAMYLCASSLVGTGGRGAFFGQGTRLTVV.

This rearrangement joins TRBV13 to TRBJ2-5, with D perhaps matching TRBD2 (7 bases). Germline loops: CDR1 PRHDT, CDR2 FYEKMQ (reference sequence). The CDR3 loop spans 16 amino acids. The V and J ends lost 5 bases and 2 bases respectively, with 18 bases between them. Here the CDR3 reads CASSVTRGAAQETQYF. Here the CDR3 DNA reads TGTGCCAGCAGCGTAACCCGGGGGGCAGCTCAAGAGACCCAGTACTTC.

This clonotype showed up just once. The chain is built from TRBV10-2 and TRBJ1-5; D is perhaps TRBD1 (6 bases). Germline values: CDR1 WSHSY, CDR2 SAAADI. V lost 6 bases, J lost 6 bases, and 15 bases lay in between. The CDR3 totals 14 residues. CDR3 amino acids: CASSQMQGFQPQHF. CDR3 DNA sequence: TGCGCCAGCAGCCAGATGCAGGGGTTTCAGCCCCAGCATTTT.

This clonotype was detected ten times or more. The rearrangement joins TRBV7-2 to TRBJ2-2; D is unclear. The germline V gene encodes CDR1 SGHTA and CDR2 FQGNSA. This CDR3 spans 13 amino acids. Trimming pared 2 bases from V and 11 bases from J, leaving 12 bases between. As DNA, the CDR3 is TGTGCCAGCAGCTTACGTTCCAATTTTGAGCTGTTTTTT. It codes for CASSLRSNFELFF.

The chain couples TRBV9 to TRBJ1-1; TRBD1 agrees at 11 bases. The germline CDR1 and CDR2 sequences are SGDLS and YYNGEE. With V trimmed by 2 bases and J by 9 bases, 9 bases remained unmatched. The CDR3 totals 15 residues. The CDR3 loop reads CASSVGQGEGMQAFF. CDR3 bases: TGTGCCAGCAGCGTGGGACAGGGGGAGGGTATGCAAGCTTTCTTT.

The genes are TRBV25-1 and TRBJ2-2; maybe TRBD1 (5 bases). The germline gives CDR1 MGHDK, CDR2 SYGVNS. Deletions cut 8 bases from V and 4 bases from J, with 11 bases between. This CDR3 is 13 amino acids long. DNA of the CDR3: TGTGCCAGCGTGACAGCAACCACCGGGGAGCTGTTTTTT. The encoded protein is CASVTATTGELFF. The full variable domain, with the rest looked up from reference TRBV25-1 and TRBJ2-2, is EADIYQTPRYLVIGTGKKITLECSQTMGHDKMYWYQQDPGMELHLIHYSYGVNSTEKGDLSSESTVSRIRTEHFPLTLESARPSHTSQYLCASVTATTGELFFGEGSRLTVL.

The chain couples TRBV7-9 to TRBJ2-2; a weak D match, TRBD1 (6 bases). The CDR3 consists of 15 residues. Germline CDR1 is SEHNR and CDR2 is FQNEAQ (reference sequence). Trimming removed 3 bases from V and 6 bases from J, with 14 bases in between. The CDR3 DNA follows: TGTGCCAGCAGCTTGATGGGGGCCGGGGCCGGGGAGCTGTTTTTT. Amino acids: CASSLMGAGAGELFF.

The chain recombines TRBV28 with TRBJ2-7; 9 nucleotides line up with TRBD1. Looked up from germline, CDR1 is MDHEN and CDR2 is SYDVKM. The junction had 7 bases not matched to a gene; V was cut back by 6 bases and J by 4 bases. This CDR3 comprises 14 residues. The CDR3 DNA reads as TGTGCCAGCAGGCAAGGACAGGGGAGGTACGAGCAGTACTTC. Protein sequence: CASRQGQGRYEQYF.